The 19 T cell receptor beta chains below were found in one sample sequenced in a study of PD-1 blockade in classical Hodgkin lymphoma. Brentuximab vedotin exposure varied among the patients, all of whom had relapsed after autologous stem cell transplantation. Measured with immunoSEQ multiplex PCR; TCRdb has only the in-frame clones, and not every one. The profile shows tens of thousands of clones, around 82% of them singletons. The sequenced sample was peripheral blood mononuclear cells (PBMCs), obtained before the second cycle of nivolumab. The source of these receptors is a human donor with classical Hodgkin lymphoma.

The chain links TRBV19 to TRBJ2-6; D is perhaps TRBD1 or TRBD2 (5 bases each). There are 15 residues in the CDR3. The germline V gene has CDR1 LNHDA and CDR2 SQIVND (reference sequence). V lost 11 bases and J lost 0, with 14 bases in between. The CDR3 sequence is CAVGRLSSGANVLTF. The DNA for the CDR3 is TGTGCCGTGGGACGGTTGAGCTCTGGGGCCAACGTCCTGACTTTC. The full variable domain, its missing parts supplied by reference TRBV19 and TRBJ2-6, is DGGITQSPKYLFRKEGQNVTLSCEQNLNHDAMYWYRQDPGQGLRLIYYSQIVNDFQKGDIAEGYSVSREKKESFPLTVTSAQKNPTAFYLCAVGRLSSGANVLTFGAGSRLTVL.

The V and J genes are TRBV7-2 and TRBJ1-2, with TRBD1 matching 8 bases. V lost 2 bases and J lost 7; bases outside the gene matches: 9. The CDR3 extends over 15 amino acids. Germline V CDR1 and CDR2: SGHTA, FQGNSA. CDR3 sequence: CASSLPWGQAAGYTF. Written as DNA, the CDR3 is TGTGCCAGCAGCTTACCCTGGGGACAGGCGGCTGGCTACACCTTC.

The V gene is TRBV5-1, the J gene TRBJ2-3, with 7 bases fitting TRBD1. The CDR3 length is 14 residues. In germline, CDR1 is SGHRS, CDR2 YFSETQ. The V gene end was trimmed by 5 bases and the J gene end by 4 bases; junction bases not matched to a gene: 7. The CDR3 nucleotides are TGCGCCAGCAGTCACGACAGGGTCTCAGATACGCAGTATTTT. Amino acid sequence: CASSHDRVSDTQYF.

V is TRBV10-1 and J is TRBJ2-4; 12 bases match TRBD2. The V gene end was trimmed by 4 bases and the J gene end by 15 bases; junction bases not matched to a gene: 4. The CDR3 sequence is 12 residues long. Germline V CDR1 and CDR2: WNHNN, SYGVQD (reference sequence). In DNA form, the CDR3 reads TGCGCCAGCAGTGGGACTAGCGGGAAGTCGTACTTC. Translating it yields CASSGTSGKSYF.

The sample holds a few counts of this clone. The gene calls are TRBV27 and TRBJ1-2; D may be TRBD1 (5 bases). CDR3 length: 14 amino acids. The germline gives CDR1 MNHEY, CDR2 SMNVEV (reference sequence). V lost 4 bases to trimming and J lost 4 bases, with 13 bases between them. CDR3 loop: CASSSTPGTYGYTF. The CDR3 region has the DNA TGTGCCAGCAGTTCCACTCCGGGGACCTATGGCTACACCTTC.

The chain recombines TRBV27 with TRBJ1-2; weak D call: TRBD1 (6 bases). V lost 2 bases and J 3 bases, leaving 13 bases between the germline ends. Per the germline V gene, CDR1 is MNHEY and CDR2 is SMNVEV (reference sequence). The CDR3 runs 15 residues. The CDR3 DNA follows: TGTGCCAGCAGTTTAATAACAGGGTCCGACTATGGCTACACCTTC. This sequence encodes CASSLITGSDYGYTF.

The V gene is TRBV7-2, the J gene TRBJ2-7, with D tentatively TRBD1 or TRBD2 (6 bases each). CDR1 is SGHTA and CDR2 is FQGNSA in the germline V gene. CDR3 length equals 17 residues. Trimming stripped 1 base from V and 0 bases from J, with 16 bases between. CDR3 bases: TGTGCCAGCAGCTTAGTGTCGGGGGCCCCACCCTCCTACGAGCAGTACTTC. Amino acid sequence: CASSLVSGAPPSYEQYF.

The chain recombines TRBV29-1 with TRBJ1-2; TRBD1 agrees at 7 bases. The CDR3 loop spans 14 amino acids. CDR1 is SQVTM and CDR2 is ANQGSEA in the germline V gene. V was clipped by 6 bases and J by 3 bases; unmatched bases: 10. CDR3 protein: CSVSPSTGHYGYTF. DNA of the CDR3: TGCAGCGTATCCCCTTCGACAGGGCACTATGGCTACACCTTC.

V usage is TRBV11-3 and J usage is TRBJ2-2; D unresolved. CDR3 length: 14 amino acids. Germline CDR1 SGHNT, CDR2 YENEEA. V lost 5 bases, J lost 7 bases, and 14 bases lay in between. This chain's CDR3 is CASSLRNGGGELFF. As DNA, the CDR3 is TGTGCCAGCAGCCTAAGGAACGGCGGCGGGGAGCTGTTTTTT.

The chain employs TRBV6-6 and TRBJ2-7; unclear D gene. CDR3 length: 13 residues. V shed 0 bases and J shed 3 bases, with 6 bases lying between them. Germline CDR1 MNHNY, CDR2 SVGAGI (reference sequence). This CDR3 is CASSYSHNYEQYF. DNA of the CDR3: TGTGCCAGCAGTTACTCGCATAACTACGAGCAGTACTTC.

This chain connects TRBV7-2 to TRBJ2-2; 10 bases are shared with TRBD1. CDR1 and CDR2 (germline): SGHTA, FQGNSA. CDR3 length: 16 amino acids. Trimming removed 1 base from V and 5 bases from J; junction bases left unmatched: 4. The CDR3 loop reads CASSLVGTGVTGELFF. The CDR3 nucleotides are TGTGCCAGCAGCTTAGTAGGGACAGGGGTTACCGGGGAGCTGTTTTTT. The entire variable domain, with the rest obtained from reference TRBV7-2 and TRBJ2-2, is as follows: GAGVSQSPSNKVTEKGKDVELRCDPISGHTALYWYRQSLGQGLEFLIYFQGNSAPDKSGLPSDRFSAERTGGSVSTLTIQRTQQEDSAVYLCASSLVGTGVTGELFFGEGSRLTVL.

This chain uses TRBV28 with TRBJ1-3; TRBD1 is a possible D gene (6 bases). Germline V gene lookup returns CDR1 MDHEN and CDR2 SYDVKM. CDR3 length: 12 residues. V was shortened by 10 bases and J by 4 bases, with 11 bases between the two germline ends. The CDR3 DNA sequence: TGTGCCATCGGACAGTACGGAAACACCATATATTTT. It specifies CAIGQYGNTIYF. Full variable domain (missing parts from reference TRBV28 and TRBJ1-3): DVKVTQSSRYLVKRTGEKVFLECVQDMDHENMFWYRQDPGLGLRLIYFSYDVKMKEKGDIPEGYSVSREKKERFSLILESASTNQTSMYLCAIGQYGNTIYFGEGSWLTVV.

The DNA for the CDR3 is TGCGCCAGCAGCAAGACTAGCAAGGAGGCAGATACGCAGTATTTT. As protein: CASSKTSKEADTQYF. The chain couples TRBV5-1 to TRBJ2-3, with TRBD2 matching over 7 bases. CDR1 and CDR2 (germline): SGHRS, YFSETQ. This CDR3 contains 15 residues. The trim removed 4 bases at V and 4 bases at J, leaving 9 bases unmatched.

This chain joins TRBV6-5 and TRBJ1-4; D is undetermined. CDR3 size: 15 residues. Germline CDR1 and CDR2: MNHEY and SVGAGI. V was shortened by 8 bases and J by 1 base, with 14 bases between the two germline ends. Written as DNA, the CDR3 is TGTGCCAGCGGAATCGGACGGTTAACTAATGAAAAACTGTTTTTT. Protein sequence: CASGIGRLTNEKLFF.

This chain connects TRBV11-1 to TRBJ1-2; D gene uncertain. V was cut by 3 bases and J by 5 bases, with 16 bases left in between. Germline CDR1 reads SGHAT; CDR2 reads FQDESV (reference sequence). This CDR3 has 15 amino acids. The DNA of the CDR3 is TGTGCCAGCAGCTTCCCCGGTCCTGGAGGGTATGGCTACACCTTC. It encodes CASSFPGPGGYGYTF.

CDR3 sequence (DNA): TGTGCCAGCAGCTTAAGATTGGGGAACCAAGAGACCCAGTACTTC. It is translated as CASSLRLGNQETQYF. The gene calls are TRBV11-3 and TRBJ2-5; D ambiguous. Germline V CDR1 and CDR2: SGHNT, YENEEA. Deletions cut 2 bases from V and 0 bases from J, with 10 bases between. The CDR3 runs to 15 residues.

CDR3 nucleotides: TGCGCCAGCAGCCAAGGGCCGGTTAATTCACCCCTCCACTTT. It encodes CASSQGPVNSPLHF. The chain links TRBV4-3 to TRBJ1-6; no firm D call. V lost 1 base and J lost 6, with 7 bases in between. This CDR3 contains 14 residues. CDR1 is LGHNA, CDR2 YSLEER, per germline.

The chain combines TRBV19 with TRBJ2-5, with D possibly TRBD1 on 6 matching bases. The length of the CDR3 is 13 residues. Trimming cost V 5 bases and J 9 bases, with 16 bases left between them. CDR1 and CDR2 from the germline V gene are LNHDA and SQIVND (reference sequence). The CDR3 coding sequence is TGTGCCAGTAGTGTGGACAGTCACGAGGCCCAGTACTTC. It encodes CASSVDSHEAQYF.

This clone was recorded only once. The genes are TRBV6-1 and TRBJ2-7; no reliable D call. Germline values: CDR1 MNHNS, CDR2 SASEGT. V was pared by 2 bases and J by 2 bases, with 10 bases between. This CDR3 region has 14 residues. The CDR3, as DNA: TGTGCCAGCAGTGAAACAGAAAATACCTACGAGCAGTACTTC. Its protein is CASSETENTYEQYF.